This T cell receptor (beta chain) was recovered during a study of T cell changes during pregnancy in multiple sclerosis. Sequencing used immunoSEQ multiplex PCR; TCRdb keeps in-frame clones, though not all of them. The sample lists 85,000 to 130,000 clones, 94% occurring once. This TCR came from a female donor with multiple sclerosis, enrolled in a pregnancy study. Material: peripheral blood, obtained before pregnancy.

The CDR3: CASSSYRGGNEQFF. The CDR3 DNA reads TGCGCCAGCAGCAGTTACAGGGGTGGAAATGAGCAGTTCTTC. The chain links TRBV5-1 to TRBJ2-1; TRBD1 matches 7 bases. Per the germline V gene, CDR1 is SGHRS and CDR2 is YFSETQ. The junction had 8 bases not matched to a gene; V was cut back by 4 bases and J by 7 bases. CDR3 length: 14 residues.